These 29 T cell receptor beta chains share one sample of origin, sequenced in a study of response to subunit inactivated influenza vaccine. Each CDR3 protein gets one entry after TCRdb re-called the RT-PCR reads with MiXCR. The repertoire consists of roughly 700,000 distinct CDR3 sequences, with approximately 15% occurring once and the leading ten covering approximately 7%. The sample here was PBMCs from blood, taken around 15 days before vaccination. Source of these receptors: a man in his fifties who received an inactivated influenza vaccine.

This clonotype has more than one count but fewer than ten. The genes are TRBV19 and TRBJ2-1, with 11 bases fitting TRBD2. CDR3 size: 15 residues. In germline, CDR1 is LNHDA, CDR2 SQIVND (reference sequence). V lost 7 bases to trimming and J lost 2 bases; unmatched junction nucleotides: 4. CDR3 bases: TGTGCCAGTACTACTAGCGGGAGTCCCTACAATGAGCAGTTCTTC. Translating gives CASTTSGSPYNEQFF.

This clonotype was recorded many times. CDR3 region: CASSLAGVETQYF. Here the CDR3 DNA reads TGTGCCAGCAGTTTAGCGGGGGTCGAGACCCAGTACTTC. The chain has TRBV12-3 or TRBV12-4 and TRBJ2-5; D tentatively reads TRBD1 or TRBD2 (5 bases each). The ends were cut back, 0 bases at V and 5 bases at J, with 7 bases in the middle. The CDR3 extends over 13 amino acids.

This clonotype has only a few counts. V is TRBV7-2 and J is TRBJ2-2; D not resolved. This CDR3 has 16 residues. CDR1 is SGHTA, CDR2 FQGNSA, per germline. Deletions cut 1 base from V and 0 bases from J, with 9 bases between. The CDR3 nucleotides read TGTGCCAGCAGCTTAGTGACCCACCCGAACACCGGGGAGCTGTTTTTT. Protein sequence: CASSLVTHPNTGELFF. The whole variable domain, remainder taken from reference TRBV7-2 and TRBJ2-2, is GAGVSQSPSNKVTEKGKDVELRCDPISGHTALYWYRQSLGQGLEFLIYFQGNSAPDKSGLPSDRFSAERTGGSVSTLTIQRTQQEDSAVYLCASSLVTHPNTGELFFGEGSRLTVL.

This clonotype was found a few times. The gene calls are TRBV4-2 and TRBJ2-1; tentatively, D is TRBD2 (7 bases). From germline, CDR1 is LGHNA and CDR2 YNFKEQ. V was cut by 0 bases and J by 8 bases, with 14 bases left in between. The CDR3 is made up of 15 amino acids. CDR3 sequence: CASSQDQAGADEQFF. CDR3 DNA: TGTGCCAGCAGCCAAGATCAGGCGGGGGCGGATGAGCAGTTCTTC.

This chain joins TRBV10-3 and TRBJ1-5; D ambiguous. This CDR3 region has 16 residues. V lost 3 bases and J lost 0, with 12 bases in between. Germline V lookup: CDR1 ENHRY, CDR2 SYGVKD. The CDR3 reads CAISDQIQYSNQPQHF. The CDR3 coding sequence is TGTGCCATCAGTGATCAGATACAGTATAGCAATCAGCCCCAGCATTTT.

This rearrangement joins TRBV10-3 to TRBJ2-2, with a possible D match to TRBD2 (6 bases). The V and J ends lost 5 bases and 2 bases respectively, with 12 bases between them. From germline, CDR1 is ENHRY and CDR2 SYGVKD. This CDR3 has 15 residues. DNA for the CDR3: TGTGCCATCAGTTCTTTGGGACTCAACACCGGGGAGCTGTTTTTT. Translation: CAISSLGLNTGELFF.

This clonotype was counted only a few times. The chain is built from TRBV7-9 and TRBJ1-1; 8 positions agree with TRBD1. V was clipped by 5 bases and J by 5 bases; unmatched bases: 13. Germline values: CDR1 SEHNR, CDR2 FQNEAQ (reference sequence). The CDR3 is 16 residues long. In DNA, the CDR3 is TGTGCCAGCAGCCAATATGGACAGGGTTCATATACTGAAGCTTTCTTT. Its protein is CASSQYGQGSYTEAFF.

This clonotype was observed a few times. This chain uses TRBV4-3 with TRBJ2-1, with TRBD2 identical over 14 bases. CDR3 length equals 19 residues. Germline V gene sequence: CDR1 LGHNA, CDR2 YSLEER. J lost 3 bases, V lost 3 bases, and 10 bases had no gene match. This CDR3 is CASSHGTSGSRGLYNEQFF. In nucleotides, the CDR3 is TGCGCCAGCAGCCACGGGACTAGCGGGAGCAGGGGGCTCTACAATGAGCAGTTCTTC.

This clonotype was observed a few times. The chain recombines TRBV4-3 with TRBJ2-5; 7 bases fit TRBD1. The trim removed 1 base at V and 4 bases at J, leaving 6 bases unmatched. This CDR3 has 15 residues. From germline, CDR1 is LGHNA and CDR2 YSLEER. The CDR3 DNA reads as TGCGCCAGCAGCCAAGCCATTAGGACAGGAGAGACCCAGTACTTC. It is translated as CASSQAIRTGETQYF.

This clonotype was recorded a few times. V and J are TRBV20-1 and TRBJ2-3, with D possibly being TRBD1 or TRBD2 (6 bases each). Trimming left V 0 bases short and J 4 bases short, with 14 bases between. This CDR3 is built from 15 residues. CDR1 DFQATT and CDR2 SNEGSKA come from the germline V gene (reference sequence). CDR3 loop: CSARDSGGGPDTQYF. Here the CDR3 DNA reads TGCAGTGCTAGAGATAGCGGAGGGGGACCAGATACGCAGTATTTT.

This clonotype occurred a few times. The rearrangement joins TRBV7-9 to TRBJ2-5, with 8 bases lining up with TRBD2. The CDR3 is made up of 16 amino acids. In germline, CDR1 is SEHNR, CDR2 FQNEAQ (reference sequence). The ends lost 2 bases at V and 5 bases at J; junction bases unmatched: 10. CDR3 sequence reads: CASSLIWAGGVETQYF. In DNA, the CDR3 is TGTGCCAGCAGCTTAATCTGGGCGGGAGGAGTGGAGACCCAGTACTTC.

This clonotype has ten or more counts. The gene calls are TRBV24-1 and TRBJ2-3; no definite D call. The germline V and J ends were trimmed by 2 bases and 2 bases, with 7 bases remaining between them. The CDR3 runs to 14 residues. Germline-derived CDR1 and CDR2 are KGHDR and SFDVKD. The CDR3: CATSDWTDTDTQYF. The DNA for the CDR3 is TGTGCCACCAGTGATTGGACCGACACAGATACGCAGTATTTT.

The table lists this clonotype with a few counts. The chain uses TRBV20-1 and TRBJ2-5, with D perhaps given as TRBD1 or TRBD2 (5 bases each). From germline, CDR1 is DFQATT and CDR2 SNEGSKA (reference sequence). The CDR3 is 17 residues long. V dropped 0 bases and J dropped 5 bases, with 22 bases sitting between them. CDR3 in DNA: TGCAGTGCTAGAGACCCTTTGTGGTCCCCGAGGGGTGAGACCCAGTACTTC. This encodes CSARDPLWSPRGETQYF.

The table lists this clonotype with many counts. This chain uses TRBV12-3 or TRBV12-4 with TRBJ2-1; possibly TRBD2 for D (6 bases). CDR3 length equals 14 residues. Deletions cut 3 bases from V and 8 bases from J, with 14 bases between. CDR3 nucleotide sequence: TGTGCCAGCAGTTTGGGACTGGGTTGGGATGAGCAGTTCTTC. It codes for CASSLGLGWDEQFF.

This clonotype was found a few times. The gene calls are TRBV10-3 and TRBJ2-1, with D possibly TRBD1 on 6 matching bases. Germline CDR1 and CDR2: ENHRY and SYGVKD. The CDR3 covers 14 residues. The V end lost 7 bases, the J end lost 8 bases, and 18 bases lay between the germline ends. The CDR3 coding sequence is TGTGCCATCATAGGGGGTGAGCGAGGGGATGAGCAGTTCTTC. This codes for CAIIGGERGDEQFF.

This chain uses TRBV20-1 with TRBJ2-7; D not certain. CDR3 length: 11 residues. The V end was cut by 1 base, the J end by 7 bases, with 8 bases between. Germline assignment: CDR1 DFQATT and CDR2 SNEGSKA (reference sequence). CDR3 sequence reads: CSARAGEEQYF. As DNA, the CDR3 is TGCAGTGCTAGAGCTGGGGAAGAGCAGTACTTC.

The CDR3 DNA follows: TGCAGCGGGGTGAGGGGGAACGAGCAGTTCTTC. Translated: CSGVRGNEQFF. The V and J genes are TRBV29-1 and TRBJ2-1; D is possibly TRBD1 (6 bases). With 7 bases removed from V and 10 bases from J, the gap between germline ends came to 14 bases. This CDR3 has 11 residues. Per the germline V gene, CDR1 is SQVTM and CDR2 is ANQGSEA.

In its sample, this clonotype was seen a few times. The rearrangement links TRBV7-6 to TRBJ2-2, with D uncertain. This CDR3 contains 14 residues. Per germline, CDR1 SGHVS and CDR2 FNYEAQ. V was trimmed by 2 bases and J by 8 bases, leaving 12 bases between them. CDR3 coding DNA: TGTGCCAGCAGCTTAATGTTGGAAGGGGGGGAGCTGTTTTTT. It is translated as CASSLMLEGGELFF.

V is TRBV30 and J is TRBJ2-1; no firm D call. Looked up from germline, CDR1 is GTSNPN and CDR2 is SVGIG (reference sequence). The CDR3 is made up of 10 amino acids. The V end lost 3 bases, the J end lost 7 bases, and 4 bases lay between the germline ends. CDR3 DNA: TGTGCCTGGAGCAAGAATGAGCAGTTCTTC. As protein: CAWSKNEQFF.

This clonotype showed up just a few times. This sequence joins TRBV28 and TRBJ1-2; D is unresolved. The ends were cut back, 6 bases at V and 6 bases at J, with 17 bases in the middle. In germline, CDR1 is MDHEN, CDR2 SYDVKM. CDR3 length equals 14 residues. CDR3 bases: TGTGCCAGCAGCTGGAGGACGCCGTCTAATGGCTACACCTTC. This encodes CASSWRTPSNGYTF.

The chain has TRBV7-8 and TRBJ1-4; D gene uncertain. Germline-derived CDR1 and CDR2 are SGHVS and FQNEAQ. V was clipped by 0 bases and J by 7 bases, with 12 bases between them. This CDR3 contains 15 residues. CDR3 in amino acids: CASSLARYAGEKLFF. As DNA, the CDR3 is TGTGCCAGCAGCTTAGCTCGATATGCTGGTGAAAAACTGTTTTTT.

This clonotype showed up just a few times. The chain joins TRBV29-1 to TRBJ1-2; 8 nucleotides agree with TRBD1. The CDR3 consists of 14 residues. Trimming at V came to 6 bases and at J to 8 bases, leaving 14 bases not matched to a gene. Germline values: CDR1 SQVTM, CDR2 ANQGSEA. The CDR3, as DNA: TGCAGCGTAGACGAGGGACAGGACCCGTGGGGCTACACCTTC. It codes for CSVDEGQDPWGYTF.

In this sample, this clonotype turned up a few times. The chain has TRBV15 and TRBJ1-5; D not resolved. CDR3 length: 16 amino acids. V lost 0 bases, J lost 0 bases, and 9 bases lay in between. Germline CDR1 LNHNV, CDR2 YYDKDF (reference sequence). The CDR3 here is CATSREAAFSNQPQHF. The CDR3 nucleotides are TGTGCCACCAGCAGAGAGGCTGCTTTTAGCAATCAGCCCCAGCATTTT.

V usage is TRBV10-3 and J usage is TRBJ1-4; D is ambiguous. There are 12 residues in the CDR3. Looked up from germline, CDR1 is ENHRY and CDR2 is SYGVKD. The DNA of the CDR3 is TGTGCAACGGCGGGGATGGATGAAAAACTGTTTTTT. This translates into CATAGMDEKLFF.

This clonotype has a handful of counts. The gene calls are TRBV7-8 and TRBJ2-3; 14 nucleotides align to TRBD2. Germline V gene lookup returns CDR1 SGHVS and CDR2 FQNEAQ. V shed 6 bases, J shed 4 bases, and the junction held 9 bases outside the gene matches. The CDR3 has 17 residues. The CDR3 DNA sequence: TGTGCCAGCAGAGCCGGGACTAGCGGGAGTAGGGCAGATACGCAGTATTTT. Amino acids: CASRAGTSGSRADTQYF. The whole variable domain, filled in from reference TRBV7-8 and TRBJ2-3, reads GAGVSQSPRYKVAKRGQDVALRCDPISGHVSLFWYQQALGQGPEFLTYFQNEAQLDKSGLPSDRFFAERPEGSVSTLKIQRTQQEDSAVYLCASRAGTSGSRADTQYFGPGTRLTVL.

Only a few counts were recorded for this clonotype. The chain carries TRBV20-1 and TRBJ2-4; unclear D gene. The CDR3 spans 15 residues. The germline V and J ends were trimmed by 5 bases and 0 bases, with 14 bases remaining between them. Germline V gene data show CDR1 as DFQATT and CDR2 as SNEGSKA (reference sequence). The CDR3 spells CSASTPSLAKNIQYF. The CDR3 bases are TGCAGTGCTTCGACACCTTCTCTAGCCAAAAACATTCAGTACTTC.

The chain is built from TRBV4-3 and TRBJ1-2, with D unclear. The CDR3 is 15 residues long. V shed 4 bases and J shed 6 bases, with 18 bases lying between them. The germline CDR1 and CDR2 sequences are LGHNA and YSLEER. This chain's CDR3 is CASSRTGLFRDGYTF. CDR3 nucleotides: TGCGCCAGCAGCCGCACGGGATTGTTCCGGGATGGCTACACCTTC.

This chain connects TRBV4-1 to TRBJ2-2, with 9 bases aligning to TRBD1. The CDR3 spans 16 residues. The V gene's germline CDR1 is MGHRA and CDR2 YSYEKL. J was trimmed by 4 bases and V by 4 bases; bases with no gene match: 7. DNA of the CDR3: TGCGCCAGCAGCCTCACAGGGGGCGTCGGCACCGGGGAGCTGTTTTTT. Translation gives CASSLTGGVGTGELFF.

CDR3 amino acids: CASSSQSRDQQYF. In nucleotides, the CDR3 is TGTGCCAGCAGCTCTCAAAGCCGGGACCAGCAGTACTTC. V usage is TRBV7-9 and J usage is TRBJ2-7; D may be TRBD1 or TRBD2 (5 bases each). The CDR3 covers 13 residues. V was clipped by 4 bases and J by 8 bases, with 15 bases between them. Germline V gene data show CDR1 as SEHNR and CDR2 as FQNEAQ (reference sequence).